The source of this TCR beta chain is a study of beta chain features in type 1 diabetes. Study results and limitations: Compared with healthy donors, patients appeared to share more similar naive, central memory and regulatory TCRB repertoires. Patients with Type 1 diabetes showed moderately but significantly shorter TCRB CDR3s in all four CD4+ subsets. For type 1 diabetes patients, VDJ junctions showed fewer insertions and more deletions.

Every isolated RNA sample was fully reverse transcribed, so sequencing captured expressed TCRB transcripts. About 3.7 million reads, on average, came from each naive, central memory and regulatory T cell sample. Measured with immunoSEQ multiplex PCR; TCRdb has only the in-frame clones, and not every one. The data hold about 270,000 clones, with roughly an eighth observed a single time. Trimming took 5 bases from V and 4 from J; bases not matched to a gene: 7. From germline, CDR1 is SQVTM and CDR2 ANQGSEA. The CDR3 is 15 residues long. A heparinised blood draw that averaged about 120 mL was obtained once from each donor. This clone was counted between two and nine times. Its antigen is currently unknown.

The TCR was taken from a man aged 25 to 45 with type 1 diabetes. The sample was naive CD4+ T cells from blood. V and J are TRBV29-1 and TRBJ2-4, with 11 bases lining up with TRBD2. The CDR3 spells CSVSGTSGPKNIQYF. As DNA, the CDR3 is TGCAGCGTTTCCGGGACTAGCGGACCAAAAAACATTCAGTACTTC.